The rows below give T cell receptor beta chains drawn from one sample of a study of post-analysis software for immune sequencing data. TCRdb used MiXCR to reprocess the PCR reads, holding one entry per CDR3 protein. The data show about 430,000 distinct CDR3 sequences, with over 30% seen just once and about 7.6% held by the top ten. Sequencing used blood. The receptors here all came from a girl aged 2 to 9 with multiple sclerosis. The CDR3 runs from the conserved cysteine through the conserved F or W. Fields, in order: clone size, V gene, J gene, D gene, CDR3 DNA, CDR3 protein. The D gene is left open where the match is weak. Clone sizes are given selectively: once, few, many, or a class where the clone is expanded.

NA	TRBV7-2	TRBJ2-1	TRBD2	TGTGCCAGCAGCAGGAGCGGGAGTGGATACAATGAGCAGTTCTTC	CASSRSGSGYNEQFF
few	TRBV6-6	TRBJ2-7	NA	TGTGCCAGCAGTTACTCGGAGAGGTCCTACGAGCAGTACTTC	CASSYSERSYEQYF
NA	TRBV5-1	TRBJ2-7	TRBD2	TGCGCCAGCACCGGGAGGGCTACCTACGAGCAGTACTTC	CASTGRATYEQYF
NA	TRBV20-1	TRBJ2-3	TRBD2	TGCAGTGCTAGAGATTTAAACGGGGGGGATACGCAGTATTTT	CSARDLNGGDTQYF
NA	TRBV29-1	TRBJ1-4	NA	TGCAGCGTTCAATCGGGGACTAATGAAAAACTGTTTTTT	CSVQSGTNEKLFF
once	TRBV20-1	TRBJ1-5	NA	TGCAGTGCAAACTCAGCAGGGCGAGGGAGTCAGCCCCAGCATTTT	CSANSAGRGSQPQHF
few	TRBV4-2	TRBJ2-1	NA	TGTGCCAGCGGCTCGCCGACCGGGAACTACAATGAGCAGTTCTTC	CASGSPTGNYNEQFF
NA	TRBV20-1	TRBJ2-1	TRBD2	TGCAGTGCTAGAAGCGGGGGGGCCCCCAATGAGCAGTTCTTC	CSARSGGAPNEQFF
few	TRBV7-2	TRBJ2-5	NA	TGTGCCAGCAGCTTAGTTGGCGCGGGATTCCCCTCCCAAGAGACCCAGTACTTC	CASSLVGAGFPSQETQYF
once	TRBV21-1	TRBJ2-5	NA	TGTGCCAGCAGGACTAGCGACGAAGAGACCCAGTACTTC	CASRTSDEETQYF
NA	TRBV6-5	TRBJ2-2	TRBD1	TGTGCCAGCAGCCTGGGGACAGGGAGGACCGGGGAGCTGTTTTTT	CASSLGTGRTGELFF
few	TRBV10-3	TRBJ2-7	TRBD1	TGTGCCACCGGGACAGGGGCAATTTACGAGCAGTACTTC	CATGTGAIYEQYF
NA	TRBV20-1	TRBJ2-4	TRBD1	TGCAGTGCTGGGACAGATTCAGCCAAAAACATTCAGTACTTC	CSAGTDSAKNIQYF
few	TRBV2	TRBJ2-1	NA	TGTGCCAGCAGTGTCGTCCAGCGACGGGGTGAGCAGTTCTTC	CASSVVQRRGEQFF
NA	TRBV28	TRBJ1-2	NA	TGTGCCAGCGGATTGCTAAACTATGGCTACACCTTC	CASGLLNYGYTF
NA	TRBV4-2	TRBJ1-1	TRBD1	TGTGCCAGCAGCCAGGAGACAGGGGCGGGGACTGAAGCTTTCTTT	CASSQETGAGTEAFF
NA	TRBV20-1	TRBJ2-3	NA	TGCAGTGATTCCATCACAGATACGCAGTATTTT	CSDSITDTQYF
NA	TRBV7-2	TRBJ2-7	TRBD1	TGTGCCAGCAGCACTTCGACAGGGAAGACAGACGAGCAGTACTTC	CASSTSTGKTDEQYF
NA	TRBV6-2/TRBV6-3	TRBJ2-1	NA	TGTGCCAGCAGTTACGCGGGCCTAAAGAGGAACAATGAGCAGTTCTTC	CASSYAGLKRNNEQFF
NA	TRBV6-4	TRBJ2-4	NA	TGTACCAGCAGTCCTCCGGGGAAAGCCAAAAACATTCAGTACTTC	CTSSPPGKAKNIQYF
NA	TRBV12-3/TRBV12-4	TRBJ2-3	NA	TGTGCCAGTAATCCGGGAGTGAAAGGAGGTACGCAGTATTTT	CASNPGVKGGTQYF
once	TRBV27	TRBJ1-2	NA	TGTGCCAGCAGTCCCCAGTGGGGTGGAGGCTACACCTTC	CASSPQWGGGYTF
few	TRBV29-1	TRBJ2-5	NA	TGCAGCGTTACCTGGCTAGGGCAAAGGGAAGAGACCCAGTACTTC	CSVTWLGQREETQYF
once	TRBV29-1	TRBJ2-1	NA	NA	CSVAGGSYNEEFF
NA	TRBV7-2	TRBJ2-5	NA	TGTGCCAGCAGCTTAGTCGTAACGATACAAGAGACCCAGTACTTC	CASSLVVTIQETQYF
NA	TRBV6-1	TRBJ2-3	TRBD2	TGTGTCAGCAGTGGTCTAGCGGGGGGGCCATCGGATACGCAGTATTTT	CVSSGLAGGPSDTQYF
NA	TRBV18	TRBJ1-6	NA	TGTGCCAGCTCACCAACAGGGCCGCACAATAATTCACCCCTCCACTTT	CASSPTGPHNNSPLHF
NA	TRBV7-2	TRBJ2-5	TRBD1	TGTGCCAGCAGCACCTTAGACAGGGTGAGGTACTTC	CASSTLDRVRYF
NA	TRBV5-1	TRBJ1-6	NA	TGCGCCAGCGGGCAGGGGCAGGCGTCACCCCTCCACTTT	CASGQGQASPLHF
NA	TRBV29-1	TRBJ2-5	NA	TGCAGCGTTCGGCAGAACCAAGGGACCCAGTACTTC	CSVRQNQGTQYF
few	TRBV7-6	TRBJ1-4	TRBD1	TGTGCCAGCAGCTATGGGACAGGCCGTAATGAAAAACTGTTTTTT	CASSYGTGRNEKLFF
few	TRBV3-1	TRBJ1-1	TRBD1	TGTGCCAGCAGCCAACAGGGACAGGGCAGTGAAGCTTTCTTT	CASSQQGQGSEAFF
few	TRBV7-9	TRBJ1-1	TRBD1	TGTGCCAGCAGCTTAGGGTGGGACAGTAACACTGAAGCTTTCTTT	CASSLGWDSNTEAFF
once	TRBV19	TRBJ2-3	TRBD2	TGTGCCAGTAGAACGGGAGGAAGCACAGATACGCAGTATTTT	CASRTGGSTDTQYF
NA	TRBV12-3/TRBV12-4	TRBJ1-2	NA	TGTGCCAGCAGGACCTCAGGGAACTATGGCTACACCTTC	CASRTSGNYGYTF
many	TRBV29-1	TRBJ2-5	NA	TGCAGCGTTGATGGTGGTTCACGTTGGGAGCAGTACTTC	CSVDGGSRWEQYF
NA	TRBV19	TRBJ1-1	NA	TGTGCCAGTAGTATAGGGCGGGGCAGGGCGAACACTGAAGCTTTCTTT	CASSIGRGRANTEAFF
NA	TRBV28	TRBJ2-1	NA	TGTGCCAGCAGTTTATCCCCCACCCTAACGGGAGAGGGCAATGAGCAGTTCTTC	CASSLSPTLTGEGNEQFF
NA	TRBV7-8	TRBJ2-1	NA	TGTGCCAGCAGTACTAGGACAGATAGCTCCTACAATGAGCAGTTCTTC	CASSTRTDSSYNEQFF
NA	TRBV20-1	TRBJ2-7	NA	TGCAGTGCTAGAGATGGGAAGGGGAGTACCTACGAGCAGTACTTC	CSARDGKGSTYEQYF
NA	TRBV7-9	TRBJ2-3	NA	TGTGCCAGCAGCTTGGCCGGGGCTAGCACAGATACGCAGTATTTT	CASSLAGASTDTQYF
few	TRBV19	TRBJ1-5	TRBD1	TGTGCCAGTAGTTTACCGGGACAGGGGATTTGGGCTCAGCCCCAGCATTTT	CASSLPGQGIWAQPQHF